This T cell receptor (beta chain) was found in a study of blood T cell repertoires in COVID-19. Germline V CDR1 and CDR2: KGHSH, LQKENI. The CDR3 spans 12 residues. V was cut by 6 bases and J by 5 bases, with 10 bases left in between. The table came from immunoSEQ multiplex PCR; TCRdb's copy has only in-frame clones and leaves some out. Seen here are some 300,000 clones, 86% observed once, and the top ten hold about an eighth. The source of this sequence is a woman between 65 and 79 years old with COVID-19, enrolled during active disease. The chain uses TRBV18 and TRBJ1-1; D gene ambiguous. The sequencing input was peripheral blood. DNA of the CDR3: TGTGCCAGCTCCCAGAGGGAAACTGAAGCTTTCTTT. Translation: CASSQRETEAFF.